A single TCR beta chain is shown here with its context. Its antigen is not known. This CDR3 contains 14 residues. J lost 3 bases, V lost 4 bases, and 6 bases had no gene match. The germline V gene has CDR1 DFQATT and CDR2 SNEGSKA (reference sequence). Indicated treatment: approximately nine-day PBMC culture with coronavirus spike peptide pools or control peptides (ViraFEST assay). The authors replaced half the medium with fresh IL-2 medium on days 3 and 7. This sample was included in a study of vaccination and CD4 T cells after COVID-19. Researchers used the Oncomine TCR Beta short-read assay to sequence DNA from cultured CD4+ T cells. Genomic DNA extraction was carried out from cultured CD4+ T cells. One entry per CDR3 protein, called by TCRdb with MiXCR from the PCR reads. This table holds just under 9,000 distinct CDR3 sequences, 50% to 65% found once.

This sequence was found in a human donor who had recovered from COVID-19. Sequencing used CD4+ T cells from blood, cultured in vitro. This chain joins TRBV20-1 and TRBJ1-5; 7 nucleotides match TRBD1. The CDR3: CSAKSGTVNQPQHF. The CDR3 DNA follows: TGCAGTGCTAAAAGCGGGACAGTCAATCAGCCCCAGCATTTT.